This T cell receptor (beta chain) was identified in a study of cytomegalovirus exposure and HLA in healthy donors. Study-level points and caveats: Follow-up analysis later connected one missense variant in DCLRE1C with trimming of TCR beta V- and J-genes. Most CMV-associated TCR beta chains appeared HLA-restricted in a later analysis.

The PCR had 60 Vbeta and 13 Jbeta primers. Profiling relied on immunoSEQ multiplex PCR, and the TCRdb table lists in-frame clones only, not all of them. The data show some 140,000 clones, with over 60% seen just once and roughly 4.2% held by the top ten. Comments on this clone: Its matching antigen is unknown.

Sequenced input: PBMCs. The receptor was isolated from a woman aged 40 to 50 in good health and CMV-seronegative.

The CDR3, as DNA: TGTGCCACCAGCAGAGATTTGGGCACTTACAATGAGCAGTTCTTC. Translating gives CATSRDLGTYNEQFF. This chain uses TRBV15 with TRBJ2-1; D unresolved. This CDR3 is built from 15 residues. The germline CDR1 and CDR2 sequences are LNHNV and YYDKDF (reference sequence). Trimming cost V 0 bases and J 4 bases, with 10 bases left between them. The complete variable domain, with remaining parts taken from reference TRBV15 and TRBJ2-1, reads DAMVIQNPRYQVTQFGKPVTLSCSQTLNHNVMYWYQQKSSQAPKLLFHYYDKDFNNEADTPDNFQSRRPNTSFCFLDIRSPGLGDTAMYLCATSRDLGTYNEQFFGPGTRLTVL.